The source of this T cell receptor (beta chain) is a study of T cell changes during pregnancy in multiple sclerosis. Clones were sequenced by immunoSEQ multiplex PCR, and TCRdb holds only the in-frame ones, with some missing. The sample contains tens of thousands of clones, roughly 92% of which appear only once. There are 14 residues in the CDR3. Germline loops: CDR1 ENHRY, CDR2 SYGVKD. The V end lost 9 bases, the J end lost 2 bases, and 14 bases lay between the germline ends. This clonotype was obtained from a female donor in good health, enrolled as a control in a pregnancy study. J is TRBJ2-4 and V is TRBV10-3; no clear D gene. This material consisted of peripheral blood, taken in the third trimester of pregnancy. Written as DNA, the CDR3 is TGTGCCATTCGCAGGCACCCGACCAAAAACATTCAGTACTTC. It yields the protein CAIRRHPTKNIQYF.